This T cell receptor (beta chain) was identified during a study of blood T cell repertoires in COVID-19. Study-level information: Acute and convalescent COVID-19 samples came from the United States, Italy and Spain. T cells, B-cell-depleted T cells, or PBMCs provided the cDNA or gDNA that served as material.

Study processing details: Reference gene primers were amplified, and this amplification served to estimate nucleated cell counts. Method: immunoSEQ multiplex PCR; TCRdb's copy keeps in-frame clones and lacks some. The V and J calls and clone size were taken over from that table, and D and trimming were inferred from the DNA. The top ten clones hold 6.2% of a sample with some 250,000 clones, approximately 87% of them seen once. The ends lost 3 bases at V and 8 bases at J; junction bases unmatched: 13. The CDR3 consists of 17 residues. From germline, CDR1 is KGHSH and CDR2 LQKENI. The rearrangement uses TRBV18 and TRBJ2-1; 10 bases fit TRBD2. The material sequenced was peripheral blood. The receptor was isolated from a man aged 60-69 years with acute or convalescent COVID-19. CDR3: CASSPNPAGGGLDEQFF. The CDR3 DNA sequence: TGTGCCAGCTCACCTAACCCAGCGGGAGGGGGATTAGATGAGCAGTTCTTC.